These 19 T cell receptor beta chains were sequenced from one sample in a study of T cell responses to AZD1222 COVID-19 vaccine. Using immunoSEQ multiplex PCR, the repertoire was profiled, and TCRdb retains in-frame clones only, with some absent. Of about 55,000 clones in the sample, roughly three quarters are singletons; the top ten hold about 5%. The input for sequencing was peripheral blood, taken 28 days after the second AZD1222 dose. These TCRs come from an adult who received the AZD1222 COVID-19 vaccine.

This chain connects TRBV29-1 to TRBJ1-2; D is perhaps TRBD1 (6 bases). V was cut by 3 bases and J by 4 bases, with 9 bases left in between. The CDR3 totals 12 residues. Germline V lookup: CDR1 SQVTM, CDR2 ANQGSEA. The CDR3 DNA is TGCAGCGTTGACGCGACAGGCTATGGCTACACCTTC. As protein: CSVDATGYGYTF.

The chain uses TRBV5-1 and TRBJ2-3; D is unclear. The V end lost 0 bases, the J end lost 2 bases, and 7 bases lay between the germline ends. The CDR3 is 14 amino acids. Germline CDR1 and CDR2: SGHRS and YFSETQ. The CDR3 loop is CASSLGQTTDTQYF. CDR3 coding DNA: TGCGCCAGCAGCTTGGGGCAGACCACAGATACGCAGTATTTT.

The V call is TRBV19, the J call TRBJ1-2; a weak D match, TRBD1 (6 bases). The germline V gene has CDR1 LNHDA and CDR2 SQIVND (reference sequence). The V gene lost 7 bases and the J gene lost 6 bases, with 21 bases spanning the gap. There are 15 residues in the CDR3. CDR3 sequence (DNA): TGTGCCAGTATCCAGACACGAGGGGGGGAGCATGGCTACACCTTC. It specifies CASIQTRGGEHGYTF.

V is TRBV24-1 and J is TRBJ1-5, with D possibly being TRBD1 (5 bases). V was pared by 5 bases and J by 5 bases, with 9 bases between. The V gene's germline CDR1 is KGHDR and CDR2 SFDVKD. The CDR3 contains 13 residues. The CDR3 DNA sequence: TGTGCCACCAGTGTTAGAGGGGATCAGCCCCAGCATTTT. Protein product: CATSVRGDQPQHF.

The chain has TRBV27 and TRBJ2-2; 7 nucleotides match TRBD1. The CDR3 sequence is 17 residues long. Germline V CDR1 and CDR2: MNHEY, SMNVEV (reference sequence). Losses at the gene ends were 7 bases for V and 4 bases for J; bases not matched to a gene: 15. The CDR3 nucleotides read TGTGCCAGCACCCCCTTTGGGGCAGGGGGAACCACCGGGGAGCTGTTTTTT. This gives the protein CASTPFGAGGTTGELFF.

CDR3: CASSTTEAFF. Here the CDR3 DNA reads TGTGCCAGCAGCACCACTGAAGCTTTCTTT. The chain couples TRBV11-2 to TRBJ1-1; D remains ambiguous. Germline V gives CDR1 SGHAT, CDR2 FQNNGV. The CDR3 covers 10 residues. V was shortened by 5 bases and J by 4 bases, with 2 bases between the two germline ends.

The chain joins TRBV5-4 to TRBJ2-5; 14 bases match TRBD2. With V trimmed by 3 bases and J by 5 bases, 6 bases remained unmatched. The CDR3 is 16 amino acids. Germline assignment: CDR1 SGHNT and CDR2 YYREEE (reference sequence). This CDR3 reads CASSSTGLAGAETQYF. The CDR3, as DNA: TGTGCCAGCAGCTCGACGGGACTAGCGGGAGCGGAGACCCAGTACTTC.

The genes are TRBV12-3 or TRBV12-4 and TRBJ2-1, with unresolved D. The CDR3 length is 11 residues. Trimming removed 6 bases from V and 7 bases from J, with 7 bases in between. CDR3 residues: CASRYRNEQFF. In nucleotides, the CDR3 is TGTGCCAGCAGATACCGAAATGAGCAGTTCTTC.

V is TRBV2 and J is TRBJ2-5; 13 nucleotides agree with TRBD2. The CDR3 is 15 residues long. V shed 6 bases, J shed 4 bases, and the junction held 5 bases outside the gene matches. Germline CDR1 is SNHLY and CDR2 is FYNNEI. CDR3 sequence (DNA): TGTGCCAGCAGCCCGGGACTAGCGGGATCAGAGACCCAGTACTTC. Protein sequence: CASSPGLAGSETQYF.

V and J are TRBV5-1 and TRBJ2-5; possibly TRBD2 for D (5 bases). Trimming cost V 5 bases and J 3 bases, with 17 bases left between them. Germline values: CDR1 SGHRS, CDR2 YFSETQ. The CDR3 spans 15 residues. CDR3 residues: CASRMTGNPEETQYF. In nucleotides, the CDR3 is TGCGCCAGCAGAATGACGGGGAATCCCGAAGAGACCCAGTACTTC.

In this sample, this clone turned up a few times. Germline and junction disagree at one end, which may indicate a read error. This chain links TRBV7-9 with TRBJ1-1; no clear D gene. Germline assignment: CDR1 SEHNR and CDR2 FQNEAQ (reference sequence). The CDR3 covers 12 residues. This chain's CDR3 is CASSIAVAEAFF. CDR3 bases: TGTGCCAGCAGCATAGCAGTAGCTGAAGCTTTCTTT.

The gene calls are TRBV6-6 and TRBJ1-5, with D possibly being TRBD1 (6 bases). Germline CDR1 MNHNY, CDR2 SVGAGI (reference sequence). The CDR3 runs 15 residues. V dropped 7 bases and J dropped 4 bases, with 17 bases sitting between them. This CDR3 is CASTGQRGTNQPQHF. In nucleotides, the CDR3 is TGTGCCAGCACAGGACAGAGGGGGACTAATCAGCCCCAGCATTTT.

The CDR3 protein is CASSQEGSLGSGANVLTF. CDR3 sequence (DNA): TGCGCCAGCAGCCAAGAAGGGAGCTTAGGATCTGGGGCCAACGTCCTGACTTTC. The chain is built from TRBV4-1 and TRBJ2-6, with D perhaps matching TRBD2 (5 bases). Trimming took off 0 bases at V and 1 base at J, with 13 bases between the two ends. CDR3 size: 18 residues. The germline CDR1 and CDR2 sequences are MGHRA and YSYEKL.

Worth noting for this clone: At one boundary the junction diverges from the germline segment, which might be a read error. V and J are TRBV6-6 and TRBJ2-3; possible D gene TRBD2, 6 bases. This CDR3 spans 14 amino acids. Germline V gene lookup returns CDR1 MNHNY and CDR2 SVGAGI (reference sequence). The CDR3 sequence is CASSYSTWDSTGEF. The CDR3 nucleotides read TGTGCCAGCAGTTACTCGACCTGGGACTCCACGGGAGAGTTT.

CDR3 DNA: TGCAGCGTTGAAAAAACAGGGGCGAACACTGAAGCTTTCTTT. Protein: CSVEKTGANTEAFF. The chain has TRBV29-1 and TRBJ1-1; 7 positions agree with TRBD1. CDR3 size: 14 residues. Germline assignment: CDR1 SQVTM and CDR2 ANQGSEA. Trimming removed 2 bases from V and 1 base from J; junction bases left unmatched: 4.

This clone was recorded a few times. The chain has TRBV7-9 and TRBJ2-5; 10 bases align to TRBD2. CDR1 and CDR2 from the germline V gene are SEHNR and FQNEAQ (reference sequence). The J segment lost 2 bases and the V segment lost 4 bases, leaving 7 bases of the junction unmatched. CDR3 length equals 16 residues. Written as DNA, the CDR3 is TGTGCCAGCAGCTACCCTAGCGGGGGTCGTCAAGAGACCCAGTACTTC. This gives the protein CASSYPSGGRQETQYF.

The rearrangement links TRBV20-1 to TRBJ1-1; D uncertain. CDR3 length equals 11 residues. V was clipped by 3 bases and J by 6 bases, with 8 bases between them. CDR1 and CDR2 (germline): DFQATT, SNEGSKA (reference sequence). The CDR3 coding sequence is TGCAGTGCTAGGGGTATGGCTGAAGCTTTCTTT. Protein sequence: CSARGMAEAFF.

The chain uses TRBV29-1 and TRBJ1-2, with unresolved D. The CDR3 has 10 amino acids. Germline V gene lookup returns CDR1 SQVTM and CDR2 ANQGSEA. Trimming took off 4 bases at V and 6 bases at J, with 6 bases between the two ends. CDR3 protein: CSVAQDGYTF. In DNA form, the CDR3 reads TGCAGCGTTGCCCAAGATGGCTACACCTTC.

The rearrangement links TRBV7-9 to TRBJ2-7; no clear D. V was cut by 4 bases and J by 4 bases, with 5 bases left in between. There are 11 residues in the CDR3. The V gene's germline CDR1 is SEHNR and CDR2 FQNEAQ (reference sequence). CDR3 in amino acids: CASSSQYEQYF. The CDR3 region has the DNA TGTGCCAGCAGCTCTCAATACGAGCAGTACTTC.